A single sample gave rise to the 30 T cell receptor beta chains below, sequenced in a study of blood T cell repertoires in COVID-19. TCRdb's table, derived via immunoSEQ multiplex PCR, lists solely in-frame clones and lacks some. The sample lists roughly 150,000 clones, more than 75% occurring once. The sample consisted of peripheral blood. The receptors originated from a woman in her fifties or sixties with COVID-19, enrolled during active disease.

The CDR3: CASSLAGQGVGYTF. CDR3 bases: TGTGCCAGCAGCTTGGCCGGACAGGGGGTAGGCTACACCTTC. The chain recombines TRBV5-4 with TRBJ1-2; 10 bases agree with TRBD1. V was pared by 0 bases and J by 8 bases, with 4 bases of the junction left unmatched. Germline loops: CDR1 SGHNT, CDR2 YYREEE (reference sequence). This CDR3 has 14 residues.

This chain uses TRBV19 with TRBJ1-5; the match to TRBD1 covers 7 bases. This CDR3 region has 15 residues. V shed 5 bases and J 3 bases; nucleotides not matched to a gene: 7. Germline V gene data show CDR1 as LNHDA and CDR2 as SQIVND (reference sequence). The CDR3 bases are TGTGCCAGTAGTCCGACAGGGATTTCCAATCAGCCCCAGCATTTT. Protein: CASSPTGISNQPQHF.

The rearrangement joins TRBV6-4 to TRBJ1-1, with TRBD1 matching 8 bases. Germline CDR1 is MRHNA and CDR2 is SNTAGT. V lost 6 bases and J lost 5; bases outside the gene matches: 8. This CDR3 contains 14 residues. The CDR3 here is CASRVDRGRTEAFF. CDR3 coding DNA: TGTGCCAGCAGGGTCGACAGGGGAAGGACTGAAGCTTTCTTT.

V is TRBV28 and J is TRBJ1-3, with a tentative D call TRBD1 (6 bases). Deletions cut 3 bases from V and 0 bases from J, with 9 bases between. CDR3 length: 15 amino acids. Germline V gives CDR1 MDHEN, CDR2 SYDVKM. The CDR3 sequence is CASSLGQISGNTIYF. The CDR3, as DNA: TGTGCCAGCAGTTTGGGACAAATCTCTGGAAACACCATATATTTT.

The rearrangement joins TRBV6-1 to TRBJ1-1, with 7 nucleotides matching TRBD1. The CDR3 consists of 15 residues. The germline V gene encodes CDR1 MNHNS and CDR2 SASEGT. The J segment lost 0 bases and the V segment lost 2 bases, leaving 3 bases of the junction unmatched. This chain's CDR3 is CASSERGQMNTEAFF. In DNA form, the CDR3 reads TGTGCCAGCAGTGAAAGGGGACAGATGAACACTGAAGCTTTCTTT.

The genes are TRBV7-9 and TRBJ1-6; D is uncertain. This CDR3 comprises 12 residues. V lost 3 bases, J lost 5 bases, and 2 bases lay in between. Germline CDR1 and CDR2: SEHNR and FQNEAQ (reference sequence). Here the CDR3 DNA reads TGTGCCAGCAGCTTCGATAATTCACCCCTCCACTTT. Its translation: CASSFDNSPLHF.

In its sample, this clone was seen once. The CDR3 sequence: CATRGEPNSPLHF. The CDR3 DNA reads as TGTGCCACCAGGGGCGAACCAAATTCACCCCTCCACTTT. J is TRBJ1-6 and V is TRBV12-3 or TRBV12-4; a weak D match, TRBD1 (6 bases). The CDR3 covers 13 residues. Trimming left V 10 bases short and J 7 bases short, with 14 bases between.

The J gene is TRBJ2-3, the V gene TRBV3-1 (or the pseudogene TRBV3-2); TRBD2 aligns across 7 bases. Germline CDR1 and CDR2: LGHDT and YNNKEL (reference sequence). CDR3 size: 16 residues. Losses at the gene ends were 4 bases for V and 4 bases for J; bases not matched to a gene: 11. The CDR3 nucleotides read TGTGCCAGCAGCCCCATAGGGAGGGGTCTGTCAGATACGCAGTATTTT. Translating gives CASSPIGRGLSDTQYF.

J is TRBJ1-2 and V is TRBV27; 8 positions match TRBD1. CDR1 is MNHEY and CDR2 is SMNVEV in the germline V gene (reference sequence). V was pared by 3 bases and J by 4 bases, with 1 base of the junction left unmatched. This CDR3 region has 13 residues. CDR3 sequence: CASSFRGLYGYTF. CDR3 coding DNA: TGTGCCAGCAGTTTCAGGGGGCTCTATGGCTACACCTTC.

This clone occurred a few times. The chain is built from TRBV24-1 and TRBJ2-5, with TRBD2 as a possible D gene (6 bases). The CDR3 consists of 18 residues. Trimming stripped 4 bases from V and 1 base from J, with 21 bases between. The germline CDR1 and CDR2 sequences are KGHDR and SFDVKD. CDR3 residues: CATSDSRSGGGAQETQYF. CDR3 sequence (DNA): TGTGCCACCAGTGACTCACGGAGCGGCGGAGGGGCCCAAGAGACCCAGTACTTC.

This clone showed up just once. The genes are TRBV5-1 and TRBJ1-4; D possibly corresponds to TRBD1 (6 bases). From germline, CDR1 is SGHRS and CDR2 YFSETQ. The CDR3 is made up of 16 amino acids. Deletions cut 0 bases from V and 1 base from J, with 10 bases between. The CDR3 coding sequence is TGCGCCAGCAGCTTGGGACAGGTCTTAACTAATGAAAAACTGTTTTTT. It encodes CASSLGQVLTNEKLFF.

The V gene is TRBV7-2, the J gene TRBJ1-2; 10 nucleotides line up with TRBD1. The V segment lost 1 base and the J segment 0 bases; nucleotides outside the gene matches: 5. Germline CDR1 and CDR2: SGHTA and FQGNSA. The CDR3 totals 17 residues. The CDR3 spells CASSLGGTGAANYGYTF. In DNA, the CDR3 is TGTGCCAGCAGCTTAGGGGGGACAGGGGCAGCTAACTATGGCTACACCTTC.

This clone was counted at least ten times. CDR3 region: CASSQAGGLGTEQFF. The CDR3 bases are TGCGCCAGCAGCCAAGCAGGGGGATTGGGTACCGAGCAGTTCTTC. The genes are TRBV4-1 and TRBJ2-1; 7 bases agree with TRBD1. The germline V gene has CDR1 MGHRA and CDR2 YSYEKL. CDR3 length equals 15 residues. The V gene end was trimmed by 1 base and the J gene end by 10 bases; junction bases not matched to a gene: 10.

The rearrangement links TRBV20-1 to TRBJ2-1; D is possibly TRBD2 (7 bases). There are 14 residues in the CDR3. The germline CDR1 and CDR2 sequences are DFQATT and SNEGSKA (reference sequence). Trimming removed 3 bases at V and 5 bases at J, with 14 bases between. The CDR3 spells CSASGGGPDNEQFF. CDR3 nucleotide sequence: TGCAGTGCTAGTGGGGGGGGCCCCGACAATGAGCAGTTCTTC.

V is TRBV7-8 and J is TRBJ1-1; perhaps TRBD1 as D (5 bases). Germline V gene data show CDR1 as SGHVS and CDR2 as FQNEAQ. Trimming removed 2 bases from V and 0 bases from J, with 10 bases in between. This CDR3 spans 15 amino acids. This chain's CDR3 is CASSLKRQLNTEAFF. CDR3 bases: TGTGCCAGCAGCTTAAAGAGACAGTTGAACACTGAAGCTTTCTTT.

This chain joins TRBV5-1 and TRBJ1-2, with D hard to call. The CDR3 has 15 amino acids. Germline V gene sequence: CDR1 SGHRS, CDR2 YFSETQ. V lost 0 bases to trimming and J lost 6 bases, with 15 bases between them. Written as DNA, the CDR3 is TGCGCCAGCAGCTTGGAGGCAGGCCCCCAAAATGGCTACACCTTC. Translated, it gives CASSLEAGPQNGYTF.

Here the CDR3 DNA reads TGTGCCAGCCGTGACAGCCCCCTTAATTCACCCCTCCACTTT. Its protein is CASRDSPLNSPLHF. This rearrangement joins TRBV7-2 to TRBJ1-6, with D maybe TRBD1 (5 bases). This CDR3 contains 14 residues. Trimming took off 8 bases at V and 6 bases at J, with 14 bases between the two ends. From germline, CDR1 is SGHTA and CDR2 FQGNSA.

The gene calls are TRBV7-9 and TRBJ2-7; TRBD1 matches 8 bases. Germline V gene sequence: CDR1 SEHNR, CDR2 FQNEAQ (reference sequence). The V gene end was trimmed by 5 bases and the J gene end by 5 bases; junction bases not matched to a gene: 8. There are 14 residues in the CDR3. Here the CDR3 DNA reads TGTGCCAGCAGCGCATGGACAGGGTTGGACGAGCAGTACGTC. Protein: CASSAWTGLDEQYV.

The genes are TRBV9 and TRBJ2-2, with 9 bases fitting TRBD1. Germline CDR1 and CDR2: SGDLS and YYNGEE. The ends lost 3 bases at V and 5 bases at J; junction bases unmatched: 5. There are 15 residues in the CDR3. CDR3 amino acids: CASSGGQGETGELFF. CDR3 DNA: TGTGCCAGCAGCGGGGGACAGGGCGAAACCGGGGAGCTGTTTTTT.

This chain links TRBV6-5 with TRBJ2-1; tentatively, D is TRBD2 (7 bases). CDR1 MNHEY and CDR2 SVGAGI come from the germline V gene. CDR3 size: 14 residues. The ends were cut back, 8 bases at V and 7 bases at J, with 18 bases in the middle. CDR3 sequence: CASAKTRGGNEQFF. The DNA of the CDR3 is TGTGCCAGCGCCAAGACCAGGGGAGGGAATGAGCAGTTCTTC.

The V and J genes are TRBV28 and TRBJ1-2; D not resolved. The CDR3 extends over 12 amino acids. Germline V gives CDR1 MDHEN, CDR2 SYDVKM. Trimming took 4 bases from V and 7 from J, leaving 10 bases between them. The CDR3 protein is CASSYSVSGYTF. The CDR3 DNA is TGTGCCAGCAGTTACTCGGTTTCTGGCTACACCTTC.

The chain carries TRBV5-1 and TRBJ1-5, with a tentative D call TRBD1 (6 bases). V lost 0 bases to trimming and J lost 5 bases, with 15 bases between them. Germline CDR1 reads SGHRS; CDR2 reads YFSETQ. The CDR3 is 16 residues long. The CDR3 nucleotides read TGCGCCAGCAGCTTGGACCCCGGGACATTCGATCAGCCCCAGCATTTT. Its protein is CASSLDPGTFDQPQHF.

V usage is TRBV14 and J usage is TRBJ1-1; TRBD1 is a possible D gene (6 bases). The CDR3 loop spans 12 amino acids. CDR1 and CDR2 (germline): SGHDN, FVKESK. Trimming removed 3 bases at V and 7 bases at J, with 9 bases between. CDR3 bases: TGTGCCAGCAGCCAGGGACAACTTGAAGCTTTCTTT. Protein sequence: CASSQGQLEAFF.

The chain has TRBV12-3 or TRBV12-4 and TRBJ1-6; TRBD1 aligns across 11 bases. The J segment lost 10 bases and the V segment lost 6 bases, leaving 2 bases of the junction unmatched. The CDR3 extends over 13 amino acids. CDR3 amino acids: CASSGTGGSPLHF. CDR3 coding DNA: TGTGCCAGCAGCGGGACAGGGGGATCACCCCTCCACTTT.

CDR3 amino acids: CASSLSRGPSTDTQYF. The CDR3 DNA reads TGTGCCAGCAGCTTGTCAAGGGGCCCTAGCACAGATACGCAGTATTTT. The chain has TRBV5-8 and TRBJ2-3, with TRBD1 as a possible D gene (5 bases). CDR3 length equals 16 residues. V lost 1 base and J 0 bases, leaving 12 bases between the germline ends. The V gene's germline CDR1 is SGHTS and CDR2 YDEGEE.

The V gene is TRBV25-1, the J gene TRBJ1-1; D uncertain. The CDR3 has 17 residues. Germline CDR1 and CDR2: MGHDK and SYGVNS. V lost 2 bases and J lost 1, with 17 bases in between. The DNA for the CDR3 is TGTGCCAGCAGTGAAGAATGGGGAGGTCGAACGAACACTGAAGCTTTCTTT. Protein: CASSEEWGGRTNTEAFF.

The rearrangement joins TRBV6-5 to TRBJ1-5, with D perhaps TRBD1 (6 bases). CDR1 is MNHEY, CDR2 SVGAGI, per germline. The CDR3 has 15 amino acids. The V and J ends lost 5 bases and 2 bases respectively, with 13 bases between them. CDR3 nucleotides: TGTGCCAGCAGTAAGGACAGCGGCGGCAATCAGCCCCAGCATTTT. Its translation is CASSKDSGGNQPQHF.

The CDR3 sequence is CASTFGEEQFF. The CDR3 DNA sequence: TGTGCCAGCACCTTCGGTGAGGAGCAGTTCTTC. The rearrangement uses TRBV4-2 and TRBJ2-1; D unresolved. Germline loops: CDR1 LGHNA, CDR2 YNFKEQ. Trimming cost V 7 bases and J 10 bases, with 11 bases left between them. The CDR3 runs 11 residues.

The sample holds one count of this clone. J is TRBJ2-7 and V is TRBV19; TRBD2 agrees at 13 bases. J was trimmed by 2 bases and V by 4 bases; bases with no gene match: 2. This CDR3 has 15 residues. Germline values: CDR1 LNHDA, CDR2 SQIVND (reference sequence). The CDR3 sequence is CASSTGLAGTYEQYF. For the CDR3, the DNA is TGTGCCAGTAGTACGGGACTAGCGGGGACCTACGAGCAGTACTTC. Based on the CDR3 plus reference TRBV19 and TRBJ2-7, the full variable domain is DGGITQSPKYLFRKEGQNVTLSCEQNLNHDAMYWYRQDPGQGLRLIYYSQIVNDFQKGDIAEGYSVSREKKESFPLTVTSAQKNPTAFYLCASSTGLAGTYEQYFGPGTRLTVT.

This chain uses TRBV14 with TRBJ2-3; D uncertain. Trimming pared 6 bases from V and 2 bases from J, leaving 6 bases between. The CDR3 runs to 12 residues. Germline V gene lookup returns CDR1 SGHDN and CDR2 FVKESK. CDR3 region: CASSLSTDTQYF. CDR3 coding DNA: TGTGCCAGCAGTCTATCCACAGATACGCAGTATTTT.